This TCR beta chain was found in a study of blood T cell repertoires in COVID-19. Only in-frame clones appear in the TCRdb table, and some are missing; sequencing was by immunoSEQ multiplex PCR. The sample carries more than 200,000 clones, 75% to 90% recorded once. Germline-derived CDR1 and CDR2 are SGHTA and FQGNSA. The CDR3 extends over 15 amino acids. Trimming shortened V by 1 base and J by 7 bases, and 11 bases separated the two germline ends. The receptor's source is a woman of 80 years or more with COVID-19, enrolled during active disease. The chain links TRBV7-2 to TRBJ1-6; D may be TRBD1 (5 bases). The specimen was peripheral blood. The CDR3: CASSLDRTRNSPLHF. The CDR3 nucleotides read TGTGCCAGCAGCTTAGACAGGACTAGGAATTCACCCCTCCACTTT.